The T cell receptor (beta chain) under discussion was sequenced for a study of cytotoxic CD8 clonotypes in ibrutinib-treated CLL. Study-wide points: Baseline clonality exceeded age-matched healthy donors and tracked circulating CD8+ T-cell counts.

About this clone: The antigen is unknown.

PBMCs that had been cryopreserved were the source of about 2 micrograms of genomic DNA for TCR beta libraries. The data were produced by immunoSEQ multiplex PCR, yet TCRdb's version contains in-frame clones alone and is incomplete. Among some 150,000 clones listed, approximately 80% were seen once. This CDR3 spans 16 amino acids. Unmatched junction bases numbered 5, after V lost 6 bases and J lost 1 base. Germline CDR1 is ENHRY and CDR2 is SYGVKD. This receptor was obtained from a human donor with chronic lymphocytic leukemia. Source: PBMCs, taken after 36 months of ibrutinib treatment. The chain couples TRBV10-3 to TRBJ2-1, with 11 bases that match TRBD2. The CDR3 loop is CAIRTSGDFSYNEQFF. CDR3 coding DNA: TGTGCCATCAGGACTAGCGGGGACTTTTCCTACAATGAGCAGTTCTTC.